This T cell receptor (beta chain) was observed in a study of blood T cell repertoires in COVID-19. Produced via immunoSEQ multiplex PCR; TCRdb's table is partial and in-frame only. This sample has fewer than 300,000 clones, with roughly 90% found just once. Recovery among Cohort 3 donors was established by two negative PCRs, clearance, or symptom resolution. Deletions cut 7 bases from V and 7 bases from J, with 10 bases between. In germline, CDR1 is SNHLY, CDR2 FYNNEI. CDR3 length equals 11 residues. The specimen was PBMCs or T cells enriched from blood (not recorded which). This TCR was recovered from a woman in her 30s who had recovered from COVID-19. This chain uses TRBV2 with TRBJ1-2; perhaps TRBD1 as D (5 bases). In DNA form, the CDR3 reads TGTGCCAGCAACTCGGGGGGTGGCTACACCTTC. Its translation: CASNSGGGYTF.